This passage covers 27 T cell receptor beta chains from one sample sequenced in a study of T cells in Graves' hyperthyroidism and ophthalmopathy. Amplification of TCR beta CDR3 regions used RNA as the template. In the first-round RT-PCR of the TCR CDR3, the HTBI primer set was used. TCRdb reprocessed the multiplex PCR reads with MiXCR, giving one entry per CDR3 protein. The sample has 550,000 to 650,000 distinct CDR3 sequences, approximately 14% seen once. The source material was blood. The receptors derive from a woman aged 25-40 years with Graves' hyperthyroidism that later progressed to Graves' ophthalmopathy.

This clonotype was observed at least ten times. CDR3 protein: CASRPTDRDTPYEQYF. The CDR3 DNA reads as TGTGCCAGCAGGCCAACCGACAGGGACACTCCCTACGAGCAGTACTTC. This chain joins TRBV12-3 or TRBV12-4 and TRBJ2-7, with 7 bases fitting TRBD1. The CDR3 consists of 16 residues. After removal of 6 bases from V and 2 bases from J, the junction contained 13 bases not matched to a gene.

This clonotype showed up many times. The chain employs TRBV20-1 and TRBJ1-4; D unresolved. Germline V CDR1 and CDR2: DFQATT, SNEGSKA (reference sequence). V lost 5 bases, J lost 8 bases, and 9 bases lay in between. There are 11 residues in the CDR3. DNA of the CDR3: TGCAGTGCTGAAACGCGGGAAAAACTGTTTTTT. It codes for CSAETREKLFF.

This clonotype has only a few counts. This chain joins TRBV29-1 and TRBJ2-4; D possibly corresponds to TRBD1 (7 bases). Deletions cut 6 bases from V and 7 bases from J, with 16 bases between. Germline values: CDR1 SQVTM, CDR2 ANQGSEA. CDR3 length: 13 residues. This CDR3 is CSVPGGSGNIQYF. CDR3 sequence (DNA): TGCAGCGTGCCAGGGGGGAGTGGGAACATTCAGTACTTC. The complete variable domain, with remaining parts taken from reference TRBV29-1 and TRBJ2-4, reads SAVISQKPSRDICQRGTSLTIQCQVDSQVTMMFWYRQQPGQSLTLIATANQGSEATYESGFVIDKFPISRPNLTFSTLTVSNMSPEDSSIYLCSVPGGSGNIQYFGAGTRLSVL.

This chain uses TRBV11-2 with TRBJ2-7, with TRBD2 matching over 8 bases. The CDR3 loop spans 16 amino acids. J lost 2 bases, V lost 2 bases, and 8 bases had no gene match. Germline V gene lookup returns CDR1 SGHAT and CDR2 FQNNGV. The CDR3 DNA reads as TGTGCCAGCAGCTTAATAAGACGGGAGGGAACCTACGAGCAGTACTTC. The encoded protein is CASSLIRREGTYEQYF.

This chain joins TRBV20-1 and TRBJ1-2; D gene uncertain. This CDR3 has 11 amino acids. Germline CDR1 DFQATT, CDR2 SNEGSKA (reference sequence). V was clipped by 2 bases and J by 6 bases, with 7 bases between them. CDR3 sequence (DNA): TGCAGTGCTAGACAGGAAAATGGCTACACCTTC. Translating gives CSARQENGYTF.

This clonotype was counted many times. The chain carries TRBV12-3 or TRBV12-4 and TRBJ1-1, with D hard to call. The CDR3 extends over 13 amino acids. The ends were cut back, 6 bases at V and 7 bases at J, with 15 bases in the middle. This CDR3 reads CASSSPGSLEAFF. The CDR3 DNA follows: TGTGCCAGCAGCTCGCCGGGAAGCCTTGAAGCTTTCTTT.

This clonotype occurred many times. The chain couples TRBV9 to TRBJ1-1; D is unclear. Germline V gene sequence: CDR1 SGDLS, CDR2 YYNGEE. V was shortened by 0 bases and J by 0 bases, with 6 bases between the two germline ends. This CDR3 has 14 residues. The DNA for the CDR3 is TGTGCCAGCAGCGTAGGAGCGTTGAACACTGAAGCTTTCTTT. Amino acids: CASSVGALNTEAFF.

This clonotype occurred many times. The gene calls are TRBV6-1 and TRBJ1-1; 7 bases fit TRBD1. This CDR3 comprises 18 residues. Germline assignment: CDR1 MNHNS and CDR2 SASEGT. The J segment lost 2 bases and the V segment lost 6 bases, leaving 18 bases of the junction unmatched. CDR3 loop: CASSPVTGWFTPNTEAFF. The CDR3, as DNA: TGTGCCAGCAGCCCTGTGACAGGGTGGTTCACCCCAAACACTGAAGCTTTCTTT.

The sample holds a few counts of this clonotype. The rearrangement uses TRBV24-1 and TRBJ2-5, with 8 nucleotides matching TRBD1. The CDR3 spans 15 residues. Germline CDR1 KGHDR, CDR2 SFDVKD. Trimming took 4 bases from V and 5 from J; bases not matched to a gene: 8. CDR3 loop: CATSDPGQGHETQYF. The DNA for the CDR3 is TGTGCCACCAGTGACCCCGGACAGGGCCACGAGACCCAGTACTTC.

V usage is TRBV6-6 and J usage is TRBJ1-1, with 7 bases lining up with TRBD1. The CDR3 runs to 14 residues. V shed 2 bases and J 6 bases; nucleotides not matched to a gene: 6. Germline V gene sequence: CDR1 MNHNY, CDR2 SVGAGI (reference sequence). The DNA of the CDR3 is TGTGCCAGCAGTTACCAGGGGGTGGGGGCTGAAGCTTTCTTT. Protein: CASSYQGVGAEAFF.

This clonotype was seen many times. V is TRBV2 and J is TRBJ1-2; 8 nucleotides line up with TRBD1. The CDR3 runs to 13 residues. Losses at the gene ends were 9 bases for V and 0 bases for J; bases not matched to a gene: 3. The germline gives CDR1 SNHLY, CDR2 FYNNEI. The CDR3, as DNA: TGTGCCAGTCGACAGGGGCCTAACTATGGCTACACCTTC. Protein: CASRQGPNYGYTF. Variable domain in full (rest from reference TRBV2 and TRBJ1-2): EPEVTQTPSHQVTQMGQEVILRCVPISNHLYFYWYRQILGQKVEFLVSFYNNEISEKSEIFDDQFSVERPDGSNFTLKIRSTKLEDSAMYFCASRQGPNYGYTFGSGTRLTVV.

This clonotype came up many times. The chain combines TRBV7-9 with TRBJ1-6, with a weak D call TRBD1 (5 bases). This CDR3 has 13 residues. Per the germline V gene, CDR1 is SEHNR and CDR2 is FQNEAQ (reference sequence). V lost 3 bases and J 14 bases, leaving 14 bases between the germline ends. The CDR3, as DNA: TGTGCCAGCAGCTTGGGACCCCAGTCATCCCTCCACTTT. Translation gives CASSLGPQSSLHF.

This sequence joins TRBV7-9 and TRBJ2-1; 7 positions match TRBD2. The germline V gene encodes CDR1 SEHNR and CDR2 FQNEAQ (reference sequence). V was pared by 5 bases and J by 9 bases, with 16 bases of the junction left unmatched. CDR3 size: 16 residues. In nucleotides, the CDR3 is TGTGCCAGCAGCCCAGGCACGGCGGGAGATCCGAGTGAGCAGTTCTTC. It is translated as CASSPGTAGDPSEQFF.

The chain has TRBV27 and TRBJ1-2, with TRBD1 identical over 10 bases. The CDR3 covers 14 residues. CDR1 MNHEY and CDR2 SMNVEV come from the germline V gene (reference sequence). With 3 bases clipped from V and 5 bases from J, the junction kept 3 bases outside the gene matches. CDR3 sequence reads: CASSFGTGEYGYTF. The CDR3 coding sequence is TGTGCCAGCAGTTTCGGGACAGGGGAATATGGCTACACCTTC.

This clonotype has a single count. This could be a read error, since a much larger clone is one nucleotide away. This chain links TRBV6-9 with TRBJ1-5, with TRBD1 as a possible D gene (5 bases). The CDR3 spans 14 residues. Germline CDR1 and CDR2: MNHGY and SVAAGI. The germline V and J ends were trimmed by 3 bases and 7 bases, with 13 bases remaining between them. The chain's CDR3 is CASSYVGLAQPQHF. CDR3 bases: TGTGCCAGCAGTTACGTGGGACTGGCGCAGCCCCAGCATTTT.

This clonotype was detected many times. The J gene is TRBJ1-2, the V gene TRBV6-2 or TRBV6-3, with 9 bases fitting TRBD1. CDR1 and CDR2 from the germline V gene are MNHEY and SVGEGT. There are 17 residues in the CDR3. V gave up 6 bases and J gave up 6 bases; unmatched junction bases: 17. CDR3 nucleotides: TGTGCCAGCAGCCTATCGGGACAGGGTTTGGAAATGGATGGCTACACCTTC. This translates into CASSLSGQGLEMDGYTF.

This clonotype was seen at least ten times. This chain uses TRBV28 with TRBJ1-4; D might be TRBD1 (5 bases). The V end lost 4 bases, the J end lost 6 bases, and 15 bases lay between the germline ends. The CDR3 is 15 residues long. Germline V gene lookup returns CDR1 MDHEN and CDR2 SYDVKM. The CDR3 here is CASSSQSGADEKLFF. CDR3 in DNA: TGTGCCAGCAGTTCTCAGAGCGGGGCGGATGAAAAACTGTTTTTT.

This clonotype was seen repeatedly, ten times or more. V is TRBV29-1 and J is TRBJ2-2; no definite D call. V lost 6 bases to trimming and J lost 3 bases, with 14 bases between them. Germline values: CDR1 SQVTM, CDR2 ANQGSEA. The CDR3 contains 14 residues. The CDR3 DNA is TGCAGCGTCCTCGTTGACCTTTACACCGGGGAGCTGTTTTTT. Translation: CSVLVDLYTGELFF.

The chain couples TRBV20-1 to TRBJ2-3; 8 bases match TRBD2. There are 12 residues in the CDR3. Per germline, CDR1 DFQATT and CDR2 SNEGSKA (reference sequence). J lost 10 bases, V lost 5 bases, and 8 bases had no gene match. The CDR3 here is CSAGGSGGSQYF. For the CDR3, the DNA is TGCAGTGCTGGAGGAAGCGGGGGTTCGCAGTATTTT.

The rearrangement joins TRBV6-1 to TRBJ2-2, with 8 nucleotides matching TRBD1. Germline CDR1 and CDR2: MNHNS and SASEGT. The junction had 6 bases not matched to a gene; V was cut back by 5 bases and J by 4 bases. This CDR3 has 15 residues. Written as DNA, the CDR3 is TGTGCCAGCAGTCCCCGGACAGGGTTCACCGGGGAGCTGTTTTTT. This sequence encodes CASSPRTGFTGELFF.

This clonotype was detected ten times or more. This chain connects TRBV6-1 to TRBJ2-6; D gene uncertain. The CDR3 is 14 residues long. V gave up 2 bases and J gave up 0 bases, with 2 bases separating them. Germline V lookup: CDR1 MNHNS, CDR2 SASEGT. The CDR3 spells CASSEISGANVLTF. The CDR3 DNA reads TGTGCCAGCAGTGAAATCTCTGGGGCCAACGTCCTGACTTTC.

This sequence joins TRBV2 and TRBJ1-3; tentative D call: TRBD1 (6 bases). Germline V lookup: CDR1 SNHLY, CDR2 FYNNEI. V was clipped by 5 bases and J by 0 bases, with 14 bases between them. This CDR3 region has 16 residues. The CDR3 DNA reads as TGTGCCAGCAGTCCCAGGGGCGGTAACTCTGGAAACACCATATATTTT. Amino acid sequence: CASSPRGGNSGNTIYF.

This clonotype was picked up many times. This chain uses TRBV11-2 with TRBJ2-1, with 13 bases fitting TRBD2. Trimming took 3 bases from V and 8 from J; bases not matched to a gene: 1. This CDR3 comprises 14 residues. Germline assignment: CDR1 SGHAT and CDR2 FQNNGV. Written as DNA, the CDR3 is TGTGCCAGCAGCTTGGGGACTAGCGGGGATGAGCAGTTCTTC. Encoded protein: CASSLGTSGDEQFF.

This clonotype was observed a handful of times. The chain couples TRBV6-1 to TRBJ2-3; D is uncertain. Germline assignment: CDR1 MNHNS and CDR2 SASEGT. With 4 bases removed from V and 4 bases from J, the gap between germline ends came to 18 bases. The CDR3 runs to 16 residues. This CDR3 is CASSVKISQAADTQYF. As DNA, the CDR3 is TGTGCCAGCAGTGTAAAGATCTCCCAGGCAGCAGATACGCAGTATTTT.

This clonotype was seen at least ten times. The V gene is TRBV12-3 or TRBV12-4, the J gene TRBJ1-1; maybe TRBD1 (5 bases). The V end lost 6 bases, the J end lost 3 bases, and 14 bases lay between the germline ends. The CDR3 contains 14 residues. The CDR3 sequence is CASSYVGEDTEAFF. In DNA form, the CDR3 reads TGTGCCAGCAGCTACGTGGGGGAAGACACTGAAGCTTTCTTT.

This sequence joins TRBV7-9 and TRBJ2-7; the D gene is possibly TRBD2 (7 bases). Germline CDR1 reads SEHNR; CDR2 reads FQNEAQ (reference sequence). V was pared by 8 bases and J by 0 bases, with 14 bases between. CDR3 length: 14 amino acids. The CDR3 coding sequence is TGTGCCAGCCTACTTCGGGGGGCCTCCTACGAGCAGTACTTC. Amino acids: CASLLRGASYEQYF.

The V call is TRBV20-1, the J call TRBJ2-5; TRBD2 matches 9 bases. The ends lost 1 base at V and 4 bases at J; junction bases unmatched: 10. Germline V gives CDR1 DFQATT, CDR2 SNEGSKA (reference sequence). The CDR3 contains 16 residues. In nucleotides, the CDR3 is TGCAGTGCTAGAGGGAATAGCGGGAGCTTGCGAGAGACCCAGTACTTC. Protein sequence: CSARGNSGSLRETQYF.